At least ten counts were recorded for the clone carrying this T cell receptor beta chain. The antigen is unknown. As diagnostic evidence, clinical symptoms, serum thyroxine, TRAb, thyroid ultrasound and orbital computed tomography were relied upon. As the starting material, over 9.5 ml of fresh peripheral blood yielded the PBMCs. The data derive from a study of Graves' ophthalmopathy and Graves' hyperthyroidism. On the study more broadly: Pretreatment peripheral blood was obtained at initial diagnosis.

The CDR3 runs 21 residues. CDR1 is MDHEN and CDR2 is SYDVKM in the germline V gene. V trimming: 2 bases; J trimming: 0 bases; junction bases outside the gene matches: 17. Beta-chain TCR CDR3 regions were amplified from RNA transcripts. First-round RT-PCR with HTBI primers preceded a second-round multiplex PCR. One entry per CDR3 protein, called by TCRdb with MiXCR from the multiplex PCR reads. Found here are 450,000 or so distinct CDR3 sequences, around 15% of them singletons; the top ten hold 9.8%. Study-level results: Blood also harbored most expanded thyroid clonotypes above 0.001 frequency.

The TCR sequence derives from a woman aged 25 to 39 with Graves' ophthalmopathy. The genes are TRBV28 and TRBJ2-7, with 12 bases that match TRBD2. The sample comprised blood. CDR3 coding DNA: TGTGCCAGCAGTTTACCGGACCTAGGGACTAGCGGGCGCACAAGCTCCTACGAGCAGTACTTC. Its translation is CASSLPDLGTSGRTSSYEQYF.